The rows below give T cell receptor beta chains drawn from one sample of a study of OX40 agonist ivuxolimab in advanced cancers. TCRdb's copy holds only in-frame clones and misses some; the assay was immunoSEQ multiplex PCR. The data contain under 80,000 clones, 85% to 90% of them singletons. The starting material was CD4+ or CD8+ T cells sorted from blood, obtained in a trial of the OX40 agonist ivuxolimab. The receptor source for this set is an adult with an advanced solid tumor such as melanoma, head and neck, liver or kidney cancer. The CDR3 runs from the conserved cysteine through the conserved F or W. A D gene is named only where the DNA matches it firmly. Some rows mark clone size as missing; the rest say once, few, many or name a class of expanded clone.

J: TRBJ1-5
size: -
V: TRBV7-8
D: -
length: 12
DNA: TGTGCCAGCAGCTTAGGGGCGGAGCCCCAGCATTTT
CDR3: CASSLGAEPQHF

J: TRBJ2-3
size: -
V: TRBV5-8
D: -
length: 15
DNA: TGTGCCAGCAGCTTTCTTGCAGGGCGCACAGATACGCAGTATTTT
CDR3: CASSFLAGRTDTQYF

J: TRBJ1-2
size: -
V: TRBV5-4
D: TRBD1
length: 15
DNA: TGTGCCAGCAGCCCGGGACAGCGAACTAACTATGGCTACACCTTC
CDR3: CASSPGQRTNYGYTF

J: TRBJ1-2
size: -
V: TRBV27
D: TRBD1
length: 15
DNA: TGTGCCAGCAGTTCCCTGACAGGGAGGCCTAGGGGCTACACCTTC
CDR3: CASSSLTGRPRGYTF

J: TRBJ2-7
size: -
V: TRBV18
D: TRBD2
length: 15
DNA: TGTGCCAGCTCACCAGCTAGCGGGGGGACCTACGAGCAGTACTTC
CDR3: CASSPASGGTYEQYF

J: TRBJ2-3
size: -
V: TRBV7-3
D: TRBD2
length: 18
DNA: TGTGCCAGCAGCTTAAGAGGTCTTAGCGGGAGGGCAGTAGATACGCAGTATTTT
CDR3: CASSLRGLSGRAVDTQYF

J: TRBJ1-1
size: -
V: TRBV28
D: -
length: 13
DNA: TGTGCCAGCCCTACAGGGTCGGGCACTGAAGCTTTCTTT
CDR3: CASPTGSGTEAFF

J: TRBJ1-2
size: -
V: TRBV7-2
D: TRBD1
length: 17
DNA: TGTGCCAGCAGCCTTAGACAGGGGAGACCAGGAGGCTATGGCTACACCTTC
CDR3: CASSLRQGRPGGYGYTF

J: TRBJ2-6
size: -
V: TRBV18
D: TRBD1
length: 18
DNA: TGTGCCAGCTCACCACCGGGACAGACAGGCTCTGGGGCCAACGTCCTGACTTTC
CDR3: CASSPPGQTGSGANVLTF

J: TRBJ1-5
size: -
V: TRBV5-6
D: TRBD1
length: 15
DNA: TGTGCCAGCAGCGCGACAGGGGGTGGCAATCAGCCCCAGCATTTT
CDR3: CASSATGGGNQPQHF

J: TRBJ1-2
size: -
V: TRBV7-2
D: TRBD1
length: 14
DNA: TGTGCCAGCAGCTCTAGGACAGGGGGATACGGCTACACCTTC
CDR3: CASSSRTGGYGYTF

J: TRBJ1-6
size: -
V: TRBV19
D: TRBD1
length: 15
DNA: TGTGCCAGTAGTTTACCGGGACAGGGAAATTCACCCCTCCACTTT
CDR3: CASSLPGQGNSPLHF

J: TRBJ1-2
size: -
V: TRBV19
D: TRBD1
length: 15
DNA: TGTGCCAGTAGTCCTTATACCGACAGGGGCTATGGCTACACCTTC
CDR3: CASSPYTDRGYGYTF

J: TRBJ2-7
size: -
V: TRBV7-9
D: -
length: 15
DNA: TGTGCCAGCAGCTTTGGGGGTGAGGGATCCTACGAGCAGTACTTC
CDR3: CASSFGGEGSYEQYF

J: TRBJ2-7
size: -
V: TRBV18
D: TRBD1
length: 15
DNA: TGTGCCAGCTCACTCGGGACAGGTGAATCATACGAGCAGTACTTC
CDR3: CASSLGTGESYEQYF

J: TRBJ1-1
size: -
V: TRBV5-1
D: -
length: 13
DNA: TGCGCCAGCAGCTTGTCAGCGAACACTGAAGCTTTCTTT
CDR3: CASSLSANTEAFF

J: TRBJ1-2
size: -
V: TRBV5-1
D: -
length: 14
DNA: TGCGCCAGCAGCTTGGAAGGGGATGACTATGGCTACACCTTC
CDR3: CASSLEGDDYGYTF

J: TRBJ2-5
size: -
V: TRBV4-3
D: -
length: 14
DNA: TGCGCCAGCAGCACGACAGGGCGGGGAGAGACCCAGTACTTC
CDR3: CASSTTGRGETQYF

J: TRBJ2-1
size: -
V: TRBV7-8
D: TRBD2
length: 17
DNA: TGTGCCAGCAGCTCCCTCGGGCGGGAGGGCTCCTACAATGAGCAGTTCTTC
CDR3: CASSSLGREGSYNEQFF

J: TRBJ2-1
size: few
V: TRBV19
D: -
length: 16
DNA: TGTGCCAGTAGTATCTCCGGGACCAAGCTCGCGAATGAGCAGTTCTTC
CDR3: CASSISGTKLANEQFF

J: TRBJ2-1
size: -
V: TRBV6-1
D: TRBD2
length: 15
DNA: TGTGCCAGCAGTGAACATTCGGGGGGATTGAATGAGCAGTTCTTC
CDR3: CASSEHSGGLNEQFF

J: TRBJ2-3
size: -
V: TRBV2
D: TRBD2
length: 16
DNA: TGTGCCAGCAGTGCCTCGACTAGCGGGCGCACAGATACGCAGTATTTT
CDR3: CASSASTSGRTDTQYF

J: TRBJ2-1
size: -
V: TRBV7-2
D: -
length: 15
DNA: TGTGCCAGCAGCCCCCGTTCAATCTCCTACAATGAGCAGTTCTTC
CDR3: CASSPRSISYNEQFF

J: TRBJ1-6
size: once
V: TRBV6-5
D: -
length: 16
DNA: TGTGCCAGCAGTTACGCCCCGAGCTCCTATAATTCACCCCTCCACTTT
CDR3: CASSYAPSSYNSPLHF

J: TRBJ2-1
size: -
V: TRBV29-1
D: -
length: 11
DNA: TGCAGCGTAGAAAGCGCCAATGAGCAGTTCTTC
CDR3: CSVESANEQFF

J: TRBJ2-2
size: -
V: TRBV11-2
D: TRBD2
length: 17
DNA: TGTGCCAGCAGCTTAGGTTATAGCGGGACGAACACCGGGGAGCTGTTTTTT
CDR3: CASSLGYSGTNTGELFF